This T cell receptor beta chain was identified during a study of cytomegalovirus exposure and HLA in healthy donors. Germline CDR1 is SGDLS and CDR2 is YYNGEE. The CDR3 length is 15 residues. V was clipped by 4 bases and J by 0 bases; unmatched bases: 7. Whole-study results and caveats: Researchers reportedly found TCR beta sequences accurately predicted most subjects' HLA-A and HLA-B alleles. The majority of CMV-associated TCR beta chains were reported as apparently HLA-restricted in a later analysis. It was in a later analysis that TCR association rates were seen to vary by HLA locus, highest for DRB1 and lowest for HLA-C.

The study ran its PCR with 60 Vbeta and 13 Jbeta primers. Repertoires were generated with immunoSEQ multiplex PCR, while TCRdb's copy carries only in-frame clones and drops some. The sample lists fewer than 140,000 clones, approximately 85% seen once, with about 1.6% in the top ten. This clone has only a few counts. Antigen: not known. Sequenced sample: PBMCs. The chain recombines TRBV9 with TRBJ2-7; TRBD1 agrees at 7 bases. The sequence was obtained from a man aged 50-59 years in good health and CMV-seronegative. CDR3: CASSIGQDLSYEQYF. The CDR3, as DNA: TGTGCCAGCAGCATTGGACAGGACCTCTCCTACGAGCAGTACTTC.